The 9 T cell receptor beta chains below were found in one sample sequenced in a study of CD8 T cells in ankylosing spondylitis. TCRdb ran MiXCR on the 5' RACE reads and lists one entry per CDR3 protein. This sample has about 540,000 distinct CDR3 sequences, with 9.5% to 15% found just once. Broader study findings: A motif of eight highly homologous TCR beta variants was seen as apparently characteristic of ankylosing spondylitis blood.

Antigens of these TCRs are unknown. The sample consisted of blood, either unsorted or a sorted T cell fraction (not recorded which). The receptor source for this set is a male donor with ankylosing spondylitis.

This clonotype has just a few counts. The chain has TRBV6-1 and TRBJ1-1, with D unclear. This CDR3 has 12 amino acids. In germline, CDR1 is MNHNS, CDR2 SASEGT. Trimming stripped 7 bases from V and 5 bases from J, with 11 bases between. The CDR3 loop is CASTVSRTEAFF. In nucleotides, the CDR3 is TGTGCCAGCACAGTGTCGAGGACTGAAGCTTTCTTT.

The rearrangement joins TRBV7-2 to TRBJ2-1; TRBD2 agrees at 14 bases. In germline, CDR1 is SGHTA, CDR2 FQGNSA. CDR3 size: 16 residues. Germline trimming cut 5 bases from V and 10 bases from J; bases unmatched to any gene: 10. The CDR3 DNA follows: TGTGCCAGCAGCCACCGACTAGCGGGAGGGCCTGGGGAGCAGTTCTTC. Its translation is CASSHRLAGGPGEQFF.

The CDR3 nucleotides are TGCGCCAGCAGCACGGGCCCTTCCGGGGAGCTGTTTTTT. Its protein is CASSTGPSGELFF. The chain is built from TRBV5-1 and TRBJ2-2; D unclear. V lost 4 bases and J 6 bases, leaving 10 bases between the germline ends. CDR1 and CDR2 (germline): SGHRS, YFSETQ. This CDR3 spans 13 amino acids.

Here the CDR3 reads CSAYRGRGETQYF. The CDR3 nucleotides are TGCAGTGCTTACAGGGGGCGCGGGGAGACCCAGTACTTC. The rearrangement links TRBV20-1 to TRBJ2-5; TRBD1 aligns across 9 bases. The CDR3 is 13 amino acids. Trimming removed 5 bases from V and 5 bases from J; junction bases left unmatched: 6. Germline CDR1 DFQATT, CDR2 SNEGSKA (reference sequence).

This clonotype was seen a handful of times. The CDR3 DNA reads TGTGCCATCAGTGAGTCAGGGGAAGAAGGAAAACTGTTTTTT. Encoded protein: CAISESGEEGKLFF. V usage is TRBV10-3 and J usage is TRBJ1-4, with D tentatively TRBD1 (5 bases). Germline V gives CDR1 ENHRY, CDR2 SYGVKD. The CDR3 is 14 residues long. V lost 0 bases and J 10 bases, leaving 12 bases between the germline ends.

At least ten counts were recorded for this clonotype. V gene TRBV28 combines with J gene TRBJ2-7, with a possible D match to TRBD1 (6 bases). V lost 4 bases, J lost 3 bases, and 16 bases lay in between. This CDR3 region has 15 residues. Germline V gene data show CDR1 as MDHEN and CDR2 as SYDVKM. This chain's CDR3 is CASSSQARGIYEQYF. In DNA form, the CDR3 reads TGTGCCAGCAGTTCCCAAGCCAGGGGAATCTACGAGCAGTACTTC.

This chain joins TRBV2 and TRBJ2-3; TRBD2 matches 14 bases. The CDR3 has 14 amino acids. Trimming cost V 5 bases and J 7 bases; bases outside gene matches: 2. CDR1 and CDR2 from the germline V gene are SNHLY and FYNNEI. Here the CDR3 reads CASSWTSGGNTQYF. For the CDR3, the DNA is TGTGCCAGCAGTTGGACTAGCGGGGGGAATACGCAGTATTTT. The full variable domain, with the rest looked up from reference TRBV2 and TRBJ2-3, is EPEVTQTPSHQVTQMGQEVILRCVPISNHLYFYWYRQILGQKVEFLVSFYNNEISEKSEIFDDQFSVERPDGSNFTLKIRSTKLEDSAMYFCASSWTSGGNTQYFGPGTRLTVL.

The V gene is TRBV10-3, the J gene TRBJ1-5; TRBD1 aligns across 8 bases. This CDR3 spans 14 amino acids. Trimming at V came to 8 bases and at J to 5 bases, leaving 8 bases not matched to a gene. Germline CDR1 and CDR2: ENHRY and SYGVKD. In nucleotides, the CDR3 is TGTGCCATCTCTGGACAGGGAATCGATCAGCCCCAGCATTTT. This gives the protein CAISGQGIDQPQHF.

A few counts support this clonotype. The chain joins TRBV5-1 to TRBJ1-2, with 7 bases lining up with TRBD1. Trimming cost V 5 bases and J 0 bases; bases outside gene matches: 13. This CDR3 has 17 residues. CDR1 and CDR2 from the germline V gene are SGHRS and YFSETQ. For the CDR3, the DNA is TGCGCCAGCAGAAAGAGTTACAGGGGACTTACTAACTATGGCTACACCTTC. Translating it yields CASRKSYRGLTNYGYTF.